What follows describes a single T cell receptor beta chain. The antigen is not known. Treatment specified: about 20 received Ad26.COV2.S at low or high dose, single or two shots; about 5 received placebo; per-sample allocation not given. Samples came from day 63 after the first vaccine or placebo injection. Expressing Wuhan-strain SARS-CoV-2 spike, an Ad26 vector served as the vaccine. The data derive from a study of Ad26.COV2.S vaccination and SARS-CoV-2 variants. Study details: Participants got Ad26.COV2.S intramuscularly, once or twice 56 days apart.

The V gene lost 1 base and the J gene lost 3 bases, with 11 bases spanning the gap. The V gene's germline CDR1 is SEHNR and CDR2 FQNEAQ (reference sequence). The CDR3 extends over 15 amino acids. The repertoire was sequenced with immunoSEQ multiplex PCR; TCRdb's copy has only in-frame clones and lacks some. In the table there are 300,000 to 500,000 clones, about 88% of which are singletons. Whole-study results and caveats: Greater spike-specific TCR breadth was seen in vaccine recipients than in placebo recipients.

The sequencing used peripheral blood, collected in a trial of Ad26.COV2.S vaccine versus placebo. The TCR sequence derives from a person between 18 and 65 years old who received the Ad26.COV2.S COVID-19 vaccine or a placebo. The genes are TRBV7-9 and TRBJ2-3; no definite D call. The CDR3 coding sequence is TGTGCCAGCAGCTTAGGATCGGTCATAACAGATACGCAGTATTTT. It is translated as CASSLGSVITDTQYF.